Each of the 20 T cell receptor beta chains below was sequenced from the same sample in a study of tumor and adjacent non-tumor tissue in lung cancer. Three rounds of nested PCR, following a modified ARM-PCR protocol, produced the TCRbeta library. TCRdb processed the multiplex PCR reads anew with MiXCR; each CDR3 protein has one entry. This table has roughly 67,000 distinct CDR3 sequences, 60% appearing once. This sample's RNA came from whole unsorted tissue. Material for sequencing was lung tumor tissue. These TCRs come from a man aged 50 to 60 with non-small cell lung cancer.

Worth noting for this clonotype: The germline gene is not matched at one end of the junction; a read error may be the cause. V gene TRBV30 combines with J gene TRBJ1-1; TRBD1 might be the D (5 bases). There are 15 residues in the CDR3. Germline CDR1 GTSNPN, CDR2 SVGIG (reference sequence). The CDR3 DNA reads TGTGCCTGGATCAACGCCCTGGGGCTGAACACCGAAGCTTTCTTT. This translates into CAWINALGLNTEAFF. Drawing the rest from reference TRBV30 and TRBJ1-1, the complete variable domain is SQTIHQWPATLVQPVGSPLSLECTVEGTSNPNLYWYRQAAGRGLQLLFYSVGIGQISSEVPQNLSASRPQDRQFILSSKKLLLSDSGFYLCAWINALGLNTEAFFGQGTRLTVV.

On this clonotype itself: Possible read error: a much larger clone is one base away. V gene TRBV29-1 combines with J gene TRBJ2-1, with a possible D match to TRBD2 (6 bases). V lost 6 bases to trimming and J lost 7 bases, with 16 bases between them. The CDR3 is made up of 13 amino acids. The germline gives CDR1 SQVTM, CDR2 ANQGSEA. CDR3 protein: CSVLTGALNEQFF. CDR3 in DNA: TGCAGCGTGTTAACGGGAGCTCTAAATGAGCAGTTCTTC.

This clonotype was seen a handful of times. The chain carries TRBV20-1 and TRBJ2-1; D gene unclear. The CDR3 spans 12 residues. Germline assignment: CDR1 DFQATT and CDR2 SNEGSKA (reference sequence). Trimming removed 1 base from V and 6 bases from J, with 7 bases in between. CDR3 DNA sequence: TGCAGTGCTAGAGGCCCGGGCAATGAGCAGTTCTTC. This codes for CSARGPGNEQFF.

CDR3 bases: TGTGCCATTGGGTCCAGCCGGGAGACCCAGTACTTC. Encoded protein: CAIGSSRETQYF. The chain employs TRBV2 and TRBJ2-5, with D unclear. The germline V and J ends were trimmed by 10 bases and 5 bases, with 14 bases remaining between them. This CDR3 is 12 amino acids long. Germline CDR1 reads SNHLY; CDR2 reads FYNNEI.

This chain joins TRBV28 and TRBJ2-5, with D unclear. V shed 5 bases and J shed 5 bases, with 9 bases lying between them. The CDR3 loop spans 12 amino acids. CDR1 and CDR2 from the germline V gene are MDHEN and SYDVKM. CDR3 DNA: TGTGCCAGCAGTGTAGTCGTCGAGACCCAGTACTTC. It codes for CASSVVVETQYF.

Ten or more counts support this clonotype. The chain links TRBV12-3 or TRBV12-4 to TRBJ2-3; perhaps TRBD1 as D (5 bases). The CDR3 has 15 residues. The germline V and J ends were trimmed by 6 bases and 0 bases, with 13 bases remaining between them. CDR3 amino acids: CASSRRQPSTDTQYF. The CDR3 DNA reads TGTGCCAGCAGCCGTCGACAGCCTAGCACAGATACGCAGTATTTT.

Only a few counts were recorded for this clonotype. At one end, the junction sequence differs from germline, possibly due to a read error. The V gene is TRBV6-1, the J gene TRBJ1-6, with a tentative D call TRBD1 (6 bases). The CDR3 has 17 residues. Germline V lookup: CDR1 MNHNS, CDR2 SASEGT. DNA for the CDR3: TGTGCCAGCAGTGTGGGGACGGCAGGGGAATATAATTCACCCTTCCACTTT. The encoded protein is CASSVGTAGEYNSPFHF.

Comment on this clonotype: A junction end diverges from the germline sequence, so it may reflect a read error. The V and J genes are TRBV20-1 and TRBJ2-7, with D uncertain. Germline V gene data show CDR1 as DFQATT and CDR2 as SNEGSKA (reference sequence). This CDR3 is 11 amino acids long. CDR3 nucleotides: TGCAGTGCTAGATCCCCCTACGAGCAGTGTTTC. It codes for CSARSPYEQCF.

About this clonotype: At one boundary the junction diverges from the germline segment, which might be a read error. This chain uses TRBV4-1 with TRBJ1-2; no clear D. CDR1 is MGHRA, CDR2 YSYEKL, per germline. This CDR3 spans 12 amino acids. CDR3 in DNA: TGCGCCAGCAGCACCCAAACCTATGGCTGCACATTC. Its protein is CASSTQTYGCTF.

As regards this clonotype: The CDR3 ends on some other residue instead of the conserved phenylalanine or tryptophan, so this is likely a read error. The chain has TRBV10-3 and TRBJ2-7, with 9 bases fitting TRBD1. From germline, CDR1 is ENHRY and CDR2 SYGVKD. CDR3 length: 15 residues. This CDR3 is CATQGDGTGTYEQYL. The CDR3 nucleotides read TGCGCCACCCAGGGCGACGGGACAGGGACCTACGAGCAGTACTTA.

This clonotype was detected once. One end of the junction fails to match germline, which may point to a read error. This chain connects TRBV4-1 to TRBJ1-3; D not certain. From germline, CDR1 is MGHRA and CDR2 YSYEKL. The CDR3 totals 14 residues. The CDR3 region has the DNA TGCGCCAGTAGCCAAGGTCGGTACGGAAACACCATATATTTT. Protein: CASSQGRYGNTIYF.

This clonotype occurred a few times. This may be a read error: a much more frequent sequence differs by one nucleotide. The V and J genes are TRBV6-5 and TRBJ2-5; 9 nucleotides align to TRBD1. Germline lookup yields CDR1 MNHEY and CDR2 SVGAGI. The CDR3 loop spans 13 amino acids. V lost 6 bases and J lost 5; bases outside the gene matches: 4. The CDR3 DNA follows: TGTGCCAGCAGCGTACAGGGGGCTGAGACCCAGTACTTC. It is translated as CASSVQGAETQYF.

Of note for this clonotype: This clone may be a read error of a much larger clone one base away. The chain has TRBV5-5 and TRBJ2-1; no definite D call. The germline V and J ends were trimmed by 2 bases and 9 bases, with 9 bases remaining between them. This CDR3 contains 12 residues. Germline CDR1 and CDR2: SGHKS and YYEKEE (reference sequence). The CDR3 DNA reads TGTGCCAGCAGCTTCTTTTTCCGTGAGCAGTTCTTC. As protein: CASSFFFREQFF.

Concerning this clonotype: A single base separates this from a much larger clone, so it may be a read error. The chain combines TRBV7-9 with TRBJ2-1; 10 positions match TRBD2. With V trimmed by 8 bases and J by 2 bases, 12 bases remained unmatched. This CDR3 has 17 residues. Germline assignment: CDR1 SEHNR and CDR2 FQNEAQ (reference sequence). In DNA form, the CDR3 reads TGTGCCAGCGCCAATGGTCTAGCGGGAGTCGCCTACAATGAGCAGTTCTTC. This codes for CASANGLAGVAYNEQFF.

In its sample, this clonotype was seen a few times. Possible read error: a much larger clone is one base away. J is TRBJ2-1 and V is TRBV4-1; D perhaps matches TRBD2 (5 bases). This CDR3 is 16 amino acids long. Germline lookup yields CDR1 MGHRA and CDR2 YSYEKL. Written as DNA, the CDR3 is TGCACCAGCAGCCAAGATCGGAGGCCCAAAAACAATGAGCAGTTCTTC. This translates into CTSSQDRRPKNNEQFF.

As to this clonotype: One end of the junction does not line up with germline, which may come from a read error. This chain links TRBV11-1 with TRBJ2-1, with TRBD1 identical over 7 bases. The CDR3 has 12 amino acids. Germline-derived CDR1 and CDR2 are SGHAT and FQDESV (reference sequence). CDR3 sequence: CASSILRGQLLF. CDR3 in DNA: TGTGCCAGCAGCATCCTTAGGGGACAGCTGCTCTTC.

The chain carries TRBV6-2 or TRBV6-3 and TRBJ1-1, with D tentatively TRBD1 (5 bases). The CDR3 consists of 14 residues. The V gene's germline CDR1 is MNHEY and CDR2 SVGEGT. The CDR3 here is CVSNPGRLNTEAFF. Written as DNA, the CDR3 is TGTGTCAGTAATCCGGGACGGTTGAACACTGAAGCTTTCTTT.

This clonotype was detected only a few times. A much larger clone is a single base away; this may be a read error. The chain employs TRBV28 and TRBJ1-6; D gene uncertain. The V and J ends lost 3 bases and 7 bases respectively, with 4 bases between them. This CDR3 spans 12 amino acids. From germline, CDR1 is MDHEN and CDR2 SYDVKM. In DNA, the CDR3 is TGTGCCAGCAGTTTGTGGAATTCACCCCTCCACTTT. This codes for CASSLWNSPLHF.

Points on this clonotype: A single base separates this from a much larger clone, so it may be a read error. The chain joins TRBV20-1 to TRBJ2-1; perhaps TRBD2 as D (6 bases). CDR3 size: 13 residues. The V gene's germline CDR1 is DFQATT and CDR2 SNEGSKA (reference sequence). CDR3 sequence reads: CSALGLPGNEQSF. DNA of the CDR3: TGCAGTGCCCTGGGACTCCCTGGCAATGAGCAGTCCTTC.

A word on this clonotype: A much larger clone lies one base from this, so it may be a read error. The chain is built from TRBV5-1 and TRBJ2-5; a possible D gene is TRBD2 (7 bases). The germline CDR1 and CDR2 sequences are SGHRS and YFSETQ. The CDR3 covers 14 residues. The V gene lost 7 bases and the J gene lost 4 bases, with 17 bases spanning the gap. For the CDR3, the DNA is TGCGCCAGCCACTGGACTAGGGACACAGAGACCCAGTACTTC. Translation: CASHWTRDTETQYF.